The rows below give T cell receptor beta chains drawn from one sample of a study of T cell changes during pregnancy in multiple sclerosis. The data were produced by immunoSEQ multiplex PCR, yet TCRdb's version contains in-frame clones alone and is incomplete. The sample lists some 60,000 clones, 75% to 95% occurring once. The source material was peripheral blood, sampled in the first trimester of pregnancy. These receptors originate from a female donor in good health, enrolled as a control in a pregnancy study. Both conserved end residues are part of each CDR3. A D gene is named only where the DNA matches it firmly. Only some rows state a clone size, as once, few, many or a class for expanded clones.

V: TRBV2
D: -
size: few
J: TRBJ2-5
DNA: TGTGCCAGCAGTGAAAGGCGAACGGGAGATCGGGAGACCCAGTACTTC
CDR3: CASSERRTGDRETQYF

V: TRBV27
D: -
size: -
J: TRBJ1-2
DNA: TGTGCCAGCAGCCCCACCAGGCAGGATGGCTACACCTTC
CDR3: CASSPTRQDGYTF

V: TRBV27
D: TRBD2
size: -
J: TRBJ2-1
DNA: TGTGCCAGCAGTTTACCCAGCGGGAGGTATGGGTACAATGAGCAGTTCTTC
CDR3: CASSLPSGRYGYNEQFF

V: TRBV4-2
D: TRBD2
size: -
J: TRBJ2-3
DNA: TGTGCCAGCAGCCCATCAGCGGGGGGGCCTGGAACGCAGTATTTT
CDR3: CASSPSAGGPGTQYF

V: TRBV6-1
D: -
size: -
J: TRBJ1-2
DNA: TGTGCCAGCAGTCAACTCAGGGGCGGCTACACCTTC
CDR3: CASSQLRGGYTF

V: TRBV5-1
D: TRBD2
size: -
J: TRBJ2-7
DNA: TGCGCCAGCAGCTTGGGGACTAGCAACTACGAGCAGTACTTC
CDR3: CASSLGTSNYEQYF

V: TRBV30
D: -
size: -
J: TRBJ1-3
DNA: TGTGCCTGGAGCGTTAGGGGGGGAGCTGGAAACACCATATATTTT
CDR3: CAWSVRGGAGNTIYF

V: TRBV7-6
D: TRBD1
size: -
J: TRBJ1-1
DNA: TGTGCCAGCAGCTTACAACAGGGGGCAATTAACACTGAAGCTTTCTTT
CDR3: CASSLQQGAINTEAFF

V: TRBV5-4
D: -
size: -
J: TRBJ2-1
DNA: TGTGCCAGCAGCAGATTAGAGGCGGGTGAGCAGTTCTTC
CDR3: CASSRLEAGEQFF

V: TRBV19
D: -
size: -
J: TRBJ1-5
DNA: TGTGCCAGTAGTGGGGGGGCAGGGGATAGCAATCAGCCCCAGCATTTT
CDR3: CASSGGAGDSNQPQHF

V: TRBV5-1
D: TRBD2
size: once
J: TRBJ2-1
DNA: TGCGCCAGCAGCCGTGGTGGAGGAGCGGGAGGGACTTACAATGAGCAGTTCTTC
CDR3: CASSRGGGAGGTYNEQFF

V: TRBV28
D: TRBD2
size: -
J: TRBJ2-7
DNA: TGTGCCAGCACTGGAAGTCTAGCGGGATACGAGCAGTACTTC
CDR3: CASTGSLAGYEQYF

V: TRBV2
D: -
size: -
J: TRBJ1-5
DNA: TGTGCCAGCACCAAGCCCGGAGTATATAGCAATCAGCCCCAGCATTTT
CDR3: CASTKPGVYSNQPQHF

V: TRBV19
D: TRBD1
size: -
J: TRBJ2-2
DNA: TGTGCCAGTAGTGTCGGGGGACAGGGGTCGTTCGTGCTGTTTTTT
CDR3: CASSVGGQGSFVLFF

V: TRBV9
D: TRBD2
size: -
J: TRBJ2-1
DNA: TGTGCCAGCAGCGTCGCTCTAGGGAGCGGGAAACTGTCGTACAATGAGCAGTTCTTC
CDR3: CASSVALGSGKLSYNEQFF

V: TRBV7-3
D: TRBD1
size: -
J: TRBJ1-6
DNA: TGTGCCAGCAGCGTGACAGGGGTTAGTAATTCACCCCTCCACTTT
CDR3: CASSVTGVSNSPLHF

V: TRBV11-3
D: -
size: -
J: TRBJ2-1
DNA: TGTGCCAGCAGTTTGACTAGTCTGACCTACAATGAGCAGTTCTTC
CDR3: CASSLTSLTYNEQFF

V: TRBV11-2
D: -
size: -
J: TRBJ2-1
DNA: TGTGCCAGCAGCTTAGACGGCTCCTACAATGAGCAGTTCTTC
CDR3: CASSLDGSYNEQFF

V: TRBV7-9
D: TRBD2
size: -
J: TRBJ2-5
DNA: TGTGCCAGCAGCTTACTAGCGGGGGGGGAGACCCAGTACTTC
CDR3: CASSLLAGGETQYF

V: TRBV29-1
D: -
size: -
J: TRBJ2-2
DNA: TGCAGCGTTGAAGTACTCTCCGGGGAGCTGTTTTTT
CDR3: CSVEVLSGELFF

V: TRBV18
D: -
size: -
J: TRBJ1-6
DNA: TGTGCCAGCTCACCGGGAGTATACTATAATTCACCCCTCCACTTT
CDR3: CASSPGVYYNSPLHF

V: TRBV5-1
D: -
size: -
J: TRBJ1-1
DNA: TGCGCCAGCCTCCCGGGGGGGATTTCCGTGAACACTGAAGCTTTCTTT
CDR3: CASLPGGISVNTEAFF

V: TRBV10-3
D: TRBD2
size: -
J: TRBJ2-5
DNA: TGTGCCATCAGTGAAAGGAGCGGGGGAGAGACCCAGTACTTC
CDR3: CAISERSGGETQYF

V: TRBV5-1
D: TRBD1
size: -
J: TRBJ1-1
DNA: TGCGCCAGCAGCTGGGACAGGGGGCCGATGAGCACTGAAGCTTTCTTT
CDR3: CASSWDRGPMSTEAFF

V: TRBV28
D: -
size: -
J: TRBJ1-5
DNA: TGTGCCAGCAGTTTATCCAGGGTTGACCAGCCCCAGCATTTT
CDR3: CASSLSRVDQPQHF

V: TRBV4-2
D: -
size: -
J: TRBJ2-1
DNA: TGTGCCAGCAGCCCTCTCGTGTCAGGCGTGGATGAGCAGTTCTTC
CDR3: CASSPLVSGVDEQFF

V: TRBV7-8
D: -
size: -
J: TRBJ2-1
DNA: TGTGCCAGCAGCACAGGACGGCTACCCGCATACAATGAGCAGTTCTTC
CDR3: CASSTGRLPAYNEQFF

V: TRBV19
D: -
size: -
J: TRBJ1-1
DNA: TGTGCCAGTAGTAGCGGTGGGGCAAACACTGAAGCTTTCTTT
CDR3: CASSSGGANTEAFF

V: TRBV6-1
D: -
size: few
J: TRBJ2-2
DNA: TGTGCCAGCAGCGACTCATCAAGCTCCCCCAAGCTGTTTTTT
CDR3: CASSDSSSSPKLFF

V: TRBV6-1
D: TRBD2
size: -
J: TRBJ2-3
DNA: TGTGCCAGCAGTGAAAGAACTAGCGGGAGTTTCGGGACAGATACGCAGTATTTT
CDR3: CASSERTSGSFGTDTQYF

V: TRBV5-5
D: -
size: -
J: TRBJ1-1
DNA: TGTGCCAGCAGCCGGACAGCGATGACGGCTTTCTTT
CDR3: CASSRTAMTAFF

V: TRBV6-1
D: TRBD1
size: -
J: TRBJ2-7
DNA: TGTGCCAGCAGTGAATTCCAAACGACAGGGGGGAGAGAGCAGTACTTC
CDR3: CASSEFQTTGGREQYF

V: TRBV7-8
D: -
size: -
J: TRBJ2-2
DNA: TGTGCCAGCAGCTTAGGGCTAGCAGGGGTTTTAGTGGAGCTGTTTTTT
CDR3: CASSLGLAGVLVELFF

V: TRBV7-9
D: -
size: -
J: TRBJ1-1
DNA: TGTGCCAGCAGCTCTTCTACAGGGACCATGAACACTGAAGCTTTCTTT
CDR3: CASSSSTGTMNTEAFF

V: TRBV11-2
D: -
size: -
J: TRBJ1-2
DNA: TGTGCCAGCAGCTTAGAACCTTCGTCGGAGGGCTACACCTTC
CDR3: CASSLEPSSEGYTF

V: TRBV10-2
D: -
size: -
J: TRBJ2-1
DNA: TGCGCCAGCAGTGAGTTTCGGTTCCAAAGCTCCTACAATGAGCAGTTCTTC
CDR3: CASSEFRFQSSYNEQFF

V: TRBV28
D: TRBD1
size: once
J: TRBJ1-4
DNA: TGTGCCAGCAGTCCCGCGACAGGGGTTAATGAAAAACTGTTTTTT
CDR3: CASSPATGVNEKLFF

V: TRBV5-6
D: -
size: -
J: TRBJ2-7
DNA: TGTGCCAGCAGCTTGGCCACGAGATTATGGTACGAGCAGTACTTC
CDR3: CASSLATRLWYEQYF

V: TRBV11-3
D: TRBD2
size: once
J: TRBJ2-3
DNA: TGTGCCAGCAGCCGCTGGGCTAGCGGGGACAAGAGCACAGATACGCAGTATTTT
CDR3: CASSRWASGDKSTDTQYF

V: TRBV6-5
D: -
size: -
J: TRBJ1-2
DNA: TGTGCCAGCAGTTACTCGACAAAAACCTGGCTACACACCTTC
CDR3: CASSYSTKTWLHTF

V: TRBV19
D: TRBD2
size: -
J: TRBJ2-1
DNA: TGTGCCAGTAGTCTACGACTAGCGGGAGGGCATGAGCAGTTCTTC
CDR3: CASSLRLAGGHEQFF

V: TRBV28
D: TRBD1
size: -
J: TRBJ1-2
DNA: TGTGCCAGCACCCTTGGACAGGGAAGTTGGGGCTACACCTTC
CDR3: CASTLGQGSWGYTF

V: TRBV10-1
D: -
size: -
J: TRBJ1-5
DNA: TGCGCCAGCAGTGGGAGGATTGGGGTTAGCAATCAGCCCCAGCATTTT
CDR3: CASSGRIGVSNQPQHF

V: TRBV6-5
D: TRBD2
size: -
J: TRBJ2-5
DNA: TGTGCCAGCAGTAAAAATTTAGCGGGAGAGACCCAGTACTTC
CDR3: CASSKNLAGETQYF